The 16 T cell receptor beta chains below all came from one sample that was sequenced in a study of blood T cell repertoires in COVID-19. Repertoires were generated with immunoSEQ multiplex PCR, while TCRdb's copy carries only in-frame clones and drops some. The table shows approximately 68,000 clones, with roughly 88% occurring only once. Sequenced input: peripheral blood. The receptors come from a man between 65 and 85 years old with active or convalescent COVID-19.

CDR3 sequence (DNA): TGTGCCAGCTCACCCGGACAGGGGATGGGAGCTTTCTTT. Residues: CASSPGQGMGAFF. V usage is TRBV18 and J usage is TRBJ1-1; TRBD1 matches at 9 bases. The CDR3 runs 13 residues. V lost 3 bases, J lost 10 bases, and 6 bases stayed unmatched. The V gene's germline CDR1 is KGHSH and CDR2 LQKENI. Filled out from reference TRBV18 and TRBJ1-1, the complete variable domain reads NAGVMQNPRHLVRRRGQEARLRCSPMKGHSHVYWYRQLPEEGLKFMVYLQKENIIDESGMPKERFSAEFPKEGPSILRIQQVVRGDSAAYFCASSPGQGMGAFFGQGTRLTVV.

This clone was seen once. The chain carries TRBV29-1 and TRBJ1-4; the match to TRBD1 covers 10 bases. The J segment lost 8 bases and the V segment lost 6 bases, leaving 6 bases of the junction unmatched. The germline CDR1 and CDR2 sequences are SQVTM and ANQGSEA. This CDR3 contains 13 residues. The CDR3 region has the DNA TGCAGCGTCGGGACAGGGGTCTACGAAAAACTGTTTTTT. As protein: CSVGTGVYEKLFF. Based on the CDR3 plus reference TRBV29-1 and TRBJ1-4, the full variable domain is SAVISQKPSRDICQRGTSLTIQCQVDSQVTMMFWYRQQPGQSLTLIATANQGSEATYESGFVIDKFPISRPNLTFSTLTVSNMSPEDSSIYLCSVGTGVYEKLFFGSGTQLSVL.

The chain has TRBV21-1 and TRBJ2-3; the D segment call TRBD2 is taken from the table without a DNA check. TRBV21-1 is annotated as a pseudogene. The CDR3 contains 14 residues. The CDR3 DNA sequence: TGTGCCAGCAGCAAAGCGCGGGCAGTTGATACGCAGTATTTT. It encodes CASSKARAVDTQYF.

The chain links TRBV6-5 to TRBJ1-2; D is possibly TRBD1 (5 bases). Trimming took off 7 bases at V and 6 bases at J, with 12 bases between the two ends. CDR1 is MNHEY and CDR2 is SVGAGI in the germline V gene. The CDR3 extends over 12 amino acids. CDR3 amino acids: CASKRGENGYTF. Here the CDR3 DNA reads TGTGCCAGCAAACGGGGGGAGAATGGCTACACCTTC.

The chain recombines TRBV19 with TRBJ2-1, with D unresolved. The V and J ends lost 5 bases and 7 bases respectively, with 9 bases between them. Germline values: CDR1 LNHDA, CDR2 SQIVND (reference sequence). This CDR3 comprises 12 residues. The CDR3 sequence: CASSDGWNEQFF. In nucleotides, the CDR3 is TGTGCCAGTAGTGACGGGTGGAATGAGCAGTTCTTC.

This rearrangement joins TRBV5-1 to TRBJ1-5; D perhaps matches TRBD1 (5 bases). The CDR3 is made up of 15 amino acids. The V end lost 0 bases, the J end lost 5 bases, and 12 bases lay between the germline ends. CDR1 and CDR2 from the germline V gene are SGHRS and YFSETQ. The CDR3 DNA reads as TGCGCCAGCAGCTTGGGACCGGGGGAATATCAGCCCCAGCATTTT. Its protein is CASSLGPGEYQPQHF.

The chain recombines TRBV5-1 with TRBJ1-1, with a possible D match to TRBD1 (6 bases). Germline assignment: CDR1 SGHRS and CDR2 YFSETQ. Trimming took off 2 bases at V and 5 bases at J, with 10 bases between the two ends. There are 13 residues in the CDR3. CDR3 DNA sequence: TGCGCCAGCAGCTTCAGGGGCCCTACTGAAGCTTTCTTT. It yields the protein CASSFRGPTEAFF.

This rearrangement joins TRBV6-5 to TRBJ2-7; 9 bases line up with TRBD1. J lost 0 bases, V lost 4 bases, and 4 bases had no gene match. Germline assignment: CDR1 MNHEY and CDR2 SVGAGI. The CDR3 loop spans 15 amino acids. The CDR3 region has the DNA TGTGCCAGCAGTTGGGGGACAGGGAGCTCCTACGAGCAGTACTTC. Translated, it gives CASSWGTGSSYEQYF.

The rearrangement links TRBV30 to TRBJ2-7, with TRBD1 matching 7 bases. The V segment lost 2 bases and the J segment 6 bases; nucleotides outside the gene matches: 4. This CDR3 has 12 amino acids. The V gene's germline CDR1 is GTSNPN and CDR2 SVGIG (reference sequence). CDR3 amino acids: CAWSRQGTEQYF. The CDR3 DNA is TGTGCCTGGAGTCGACAGGGAACCGAGCAGTACTTC.

A few counts support this clone. This sequence joins TRBV2 and TRBJ1-5; 12 bases are a match to TRBD1. Unmatched junction bases numbered 5, after V lost 4 bases and J lost 7 bases. The CDR3 runs to 15 residues. Germline CDR1 is SNHLY and CDR2 is FYNNEI. The CDR3 DNA follows: TGTGCCAGCAGTGTGGGACAGGGGGCGTTCCAGCCCCAGCATTTT. Its translation is CASSVGQGAFQPQHF.

This chain connects TRBV6-5 to TRBJ1-1, with a possible D match to TRBD1 (6 bases). This CDR3 has 13 amino acids. Germline V gene data show CDR1 as MNHEY and CDR2 as SVGAGI. Between the trimmed V and J ends, which lost 6 bases and 8 bases, there was a span of 16 bases. The CDR3 loop is CASRYPGTNEAFF. The CDR3 DNA follows: TGTGCCAGCAGATATCCCGGGACAAACGAAGCTTTCTTT.

The rearrangement uses TRBV7-8 and TRBJ2-3; TRBD2 agrees at 13 bases. Germline loops: CDR1 SGHVS, CDR2 FQNEAQ. V gave up 1 base and J gave up 3 bases; unmatched junction bases: 7. The CDR3 is made up of 18 amino acids. The DNA for the CDR3 is TGTGCCAGCAGCTTAGTGGGTTGGGGACTAGCGGGAACAGATACGCAGTATTTT. It translates to CASSLVGWGLAGTDTQYF.

The chain uses TRBV6-6 and TRBJ1-2, with D possibly being TRBD1 (6 bases). V was trimmed by 6 bases and J by 2 bases, leaving 10 bases between them. Germline CDR1 is MNHNY and CDR2 is SVGAGI (reference sequence). This CDR3 region has 13 residues. CDR3 in DNA: TGTGCCAGCAGACACAGGGAAAACTATGGCTACACCTTC. It specifies CASRHRENYGYTF.

The CDR3 DNA is TGTGCCAGCACCGCCGGCAGGGTGAACTATGGCTACACCTTC. This sequence encodes CASTAGRVNYGYTF. The chain combines TRBV3-1 (or the pseudogene TRBV3-2) with TRBJ1-2; D is perhaps TRBD1 (5 bases). Germline V gives CDR1 LGHDT, CDR2 YNNKEL (reference sequence). The CDR3 length is 14 residues. The V end was cut by 7 bases, the J end by 2 bases, with 14 bases between.

The rearrangement joins TRBV29-1 to TRBJ1-1; tentatively, D is TRBD1 (6 bases). Germline V gives CDR1 SQVTM, CDR2 ANQGSEA. The CDR3 is made up of 14 amino acids. The V and J ends lost 7 bases and 2 bases respectively, with 17 bases between them. CDR3 in amino acids: CSASLGTFNTEAFF. CDR3 nucleotide sequence: TGCAGCGCTAGCTTGGGGACATTCAACACTGAAGCTTTCTTT. Drawing the rest from reference TRBV29-1 and TRBJ1-1, the complete variable domain is SAVISQKPSRDICQRGTSLTIQCQVDSQVTMMFWYRQQPGQSLTLIATANQGSEATYESGFVIDKFPISRPNLTFSTLTVSNMSPEDSSIYLCSASLGTFNTEAFFGQGTRLTVV.

The table lists this clone with a count of one. The chain joins TRBV6-5 to TRBJ1-1; 8 positions match TRBD1. Germline CDR1 MNHEY, CDR2 SVGAGI. The CDR3 consists of 15 residues. Germline trimming cut 7 bases from V and 4 bases from J; bases unmatched to any gene: 11. DNA for the CDR3: TGTGCCAGCACCAGAATCCGCCAGGGGGCCACTGAAGCTTTCTTT. Its translation: CASTRIRQGATEAFF.